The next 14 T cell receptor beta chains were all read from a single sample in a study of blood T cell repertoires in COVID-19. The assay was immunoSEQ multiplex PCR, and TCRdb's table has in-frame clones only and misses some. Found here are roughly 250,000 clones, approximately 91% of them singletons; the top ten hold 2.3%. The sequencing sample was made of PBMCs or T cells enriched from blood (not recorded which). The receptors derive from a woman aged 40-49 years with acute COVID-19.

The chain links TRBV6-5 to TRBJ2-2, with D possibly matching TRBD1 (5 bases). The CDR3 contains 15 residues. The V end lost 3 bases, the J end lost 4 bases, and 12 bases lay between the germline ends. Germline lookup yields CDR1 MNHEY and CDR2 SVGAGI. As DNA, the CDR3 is TGTGCCAGCAGTTATCAGCAGGGTAGCACCGGGGAGCTGTTTTTT. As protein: CASSYQQGSTGELFF.

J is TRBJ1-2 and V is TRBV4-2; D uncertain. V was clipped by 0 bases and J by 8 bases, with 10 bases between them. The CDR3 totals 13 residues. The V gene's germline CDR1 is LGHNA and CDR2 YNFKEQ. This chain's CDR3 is CASSQDPGDGYTF. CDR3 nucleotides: TGTGCCAGCAGCCAAGATCCGGGTGACGGCTACACCTTC.

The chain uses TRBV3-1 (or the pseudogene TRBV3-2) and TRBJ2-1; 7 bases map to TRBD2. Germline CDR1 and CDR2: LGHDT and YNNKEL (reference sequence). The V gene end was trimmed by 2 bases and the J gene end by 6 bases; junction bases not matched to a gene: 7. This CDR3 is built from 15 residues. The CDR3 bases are TGTGCCAGCAGCCAATTTGCTAGCGGTTCCAATGAGCAGTTCTTC. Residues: CASSQFASGSNEQFF.

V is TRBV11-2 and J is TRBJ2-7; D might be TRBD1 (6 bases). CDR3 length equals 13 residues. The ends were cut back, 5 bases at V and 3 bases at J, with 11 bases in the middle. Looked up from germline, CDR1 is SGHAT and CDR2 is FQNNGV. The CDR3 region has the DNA TGTGCCAGCAGCCCATGGACAGTCTACGAGCAGTACTTC. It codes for CASSPWTVYEQYF.

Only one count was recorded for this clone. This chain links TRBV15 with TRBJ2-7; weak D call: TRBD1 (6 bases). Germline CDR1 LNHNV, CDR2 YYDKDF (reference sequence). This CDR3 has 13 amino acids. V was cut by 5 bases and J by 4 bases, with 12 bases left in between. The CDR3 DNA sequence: TGTGCCACCAGCGGCACTCAGGGGTACGAGCAGTACTTC. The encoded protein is CATSGTQGYEQYF.

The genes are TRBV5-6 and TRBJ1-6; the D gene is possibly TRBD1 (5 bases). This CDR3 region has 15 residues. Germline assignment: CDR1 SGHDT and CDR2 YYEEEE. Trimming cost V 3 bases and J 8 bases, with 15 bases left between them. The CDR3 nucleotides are TGTGCCAGCAGCTCTAGACAGACCCCCTATTCACCCCTCCACTTT. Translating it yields CASSSRQTPYSPLHF.

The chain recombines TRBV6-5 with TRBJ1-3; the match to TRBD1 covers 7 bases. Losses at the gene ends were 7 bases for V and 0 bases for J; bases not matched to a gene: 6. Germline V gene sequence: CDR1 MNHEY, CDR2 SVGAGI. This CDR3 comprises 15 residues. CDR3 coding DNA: TGTGCCAGCAAAATAACAGGGGTCTCTGGAAACACCATATATTTT. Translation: CASKITGVSGNTIYF.

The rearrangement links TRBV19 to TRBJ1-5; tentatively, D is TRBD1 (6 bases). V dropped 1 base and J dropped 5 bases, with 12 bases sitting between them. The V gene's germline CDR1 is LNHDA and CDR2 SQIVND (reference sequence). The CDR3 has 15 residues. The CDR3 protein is CASSIVSRGDQPQHF. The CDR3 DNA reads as TGTGCCAGTAGTATAGTCAGCAGGGGTGATCAGCCCCAGCATTTT. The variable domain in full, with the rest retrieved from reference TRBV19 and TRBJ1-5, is DGGITQSPKYLFRKEGQNVTLSCEQNLNHDAMYWYRQDPGQGLRLIYYSQIVNDFQKGDIAEGYSVSREKKESFPLTVTSAQKNPTAFYLCASSIVSRGDQPQHFGDGTRLSIL.

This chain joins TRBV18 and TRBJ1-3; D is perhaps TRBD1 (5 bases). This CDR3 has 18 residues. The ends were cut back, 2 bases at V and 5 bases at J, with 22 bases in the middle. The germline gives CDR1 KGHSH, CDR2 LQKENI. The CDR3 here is CASSPVQATEGDRNTIYF. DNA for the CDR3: TGTGCCAGCTCACCAGTACAGGCCACGGAGGGCGACCGAAACACCATATATTTT.

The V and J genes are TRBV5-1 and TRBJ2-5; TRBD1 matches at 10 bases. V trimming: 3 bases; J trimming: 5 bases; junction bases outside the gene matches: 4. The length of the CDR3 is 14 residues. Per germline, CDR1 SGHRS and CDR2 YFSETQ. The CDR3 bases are TGCGCCAGCAGCTCGACAGGGGGCCTGGAGACCCAGTACTTC. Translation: CASSSTGGLETQYF.

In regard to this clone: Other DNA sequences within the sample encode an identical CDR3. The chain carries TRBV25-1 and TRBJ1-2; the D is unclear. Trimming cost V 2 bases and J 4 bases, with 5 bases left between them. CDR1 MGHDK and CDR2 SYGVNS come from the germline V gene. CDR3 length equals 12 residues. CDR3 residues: CASSEGGYGYTF. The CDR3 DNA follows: TGTGCCAGCAGTGAAGGAGGCTATGGCTACACCTTC.

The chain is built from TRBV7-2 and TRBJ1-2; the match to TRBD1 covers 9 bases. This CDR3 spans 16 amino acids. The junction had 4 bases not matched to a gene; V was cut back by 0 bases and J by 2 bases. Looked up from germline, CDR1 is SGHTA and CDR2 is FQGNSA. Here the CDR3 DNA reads TGTGCCAGCAGCTTAGCGAGGGGACAGGGCAACTATGGCTACACCTTC. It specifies CASSLARGQGNYGYTF.

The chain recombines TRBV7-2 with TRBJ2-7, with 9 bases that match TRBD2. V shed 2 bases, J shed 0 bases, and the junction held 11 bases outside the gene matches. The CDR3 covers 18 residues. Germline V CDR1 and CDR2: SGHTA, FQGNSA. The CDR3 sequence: CASSLPKHGRGGSYEQYF. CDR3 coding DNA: TGTGCCAGCAGCTTACCAAAACATGGGCGGGGGGGCTCCTACGAGCAGTACTTC.

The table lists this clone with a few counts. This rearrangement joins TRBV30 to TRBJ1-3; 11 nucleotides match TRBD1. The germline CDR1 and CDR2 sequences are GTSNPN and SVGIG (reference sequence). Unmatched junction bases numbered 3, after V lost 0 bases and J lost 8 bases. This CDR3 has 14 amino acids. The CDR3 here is CAWSVGQGEDTIYF. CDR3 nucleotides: TGTGCCTGGAGTGTGGGACAGGGGGAGGACACCATATATTTT.